The rows below give T cell receptor beta chains drawn from one sample of a study of cytomegalovirus exposure and HLA in healthy donors. The table came from immunoSEQ multiplex PCR; TCRdb's copy has only in-frame clones and leaves some out. The sample consists of about 110,000 clones, about two thirds of them appearing once. The sequenced sample was PBMCs. The source is a woman in her thirties or forties in good health and CMV-seropositive. Both conserved end residues are part of each CDR3. D genes are given only for firm matches. Some rows have no size entry. The others give once, few or many, or a class for an expanded clone.

TRBJ1-3	TRBD1	TRBV10-3	NA	CAISGTGRNTIYF	TGTGCCATCAGTGGGACAGGGAGAAACACCATATATTTT
TRBJ2-7	NA	TRBV6-5	NA	CASSYSGSYEQYF	TGTGCCAGCAGTTACAGCGGCTCCTACGAGCAGTACTTC
TRBJ1-4	NA	TRBV10-1	NA	CASSESRLGGGEKLFF	TGCGCCAGCAGTGAGTCTCGGTTGGGGGGAGGTGAAAAACTGTTTTTT
TRBJ2-5	TRBD1	TRBV11-3	NA	CASSPAGQGEETQYF	TGTGCCAGCAGCCCCGCGGGACAGGGGGAAGAGACCCAGTACTTC
TRBJ1-4	NA	TRBV5-6	once	CASSPGRRDRNEKLFF	TGTGCCAGCAGCCCGGGGAGGCGGGACCGCAATGAAAAACTGTTTTTT
TRBJ2-2	TRBD2	TRBV4-3	NA	CASSLSGTSGGYTGELFF	TGCGCCAGCAGCCTTTCCGGGACTAGCGGGGGATACACCGGGGAGCTGTTTTTT
TRBJ1-2	NA	TRBV7-6	once	CASSLGSGTNYGYTF	TGTGCCAGCAGCTTAGGTTCGGGAACTAACTATGGCTACACCTTC
TRBJ1-3	NA	TRBV7-2	few	CASSFAGGEGGPIYF	TGTGCCAGCAGCTTCGCGGGGGGAGAGGGGGGACCCATATATTTT
TRBJ2-5	TRBD2	TRBV9	once	CASSFERGGDETQYF	TGTGCCAGCAGCTTTGAGCGGGGGGGTGATGAGACCCAGTACTTC
TRBJ1-2	NA	TRBV15	NA	CATSRGGEGYGYTF	TGTGCCACCAGCAGAGGGGGTGAGGGATATGGCTACACCTTC
TRBJ1-3	NA	TRBV6-6	few	CASSSTGWSGNTIYF	TGTGCCAGCAGCTCAACAGGGTGGTCCGGAAACACCATATATTTT
TRBJ1-6	TRBD1	TRBV30	NA	CAWSLPGTGFEGNNSPLHF	TGTGCCTGGAGTTTACCCGGGACAGGGTTCGAGGGGAATAATTCACCCCTCCACTTT
TRBJ1-5	NA	TRBV7-9	NA	CATSTEGNQPQHF	TGTGCCACATCCACTGAGGGCAATCAGCCCCAGCATTTT
TRBJ2-1	TRBD1	TRBV4-3	NA	CASSQGTGYNEQFF	TGCGCCAGCAGCCAAGGGACAGGGTACAATGAGCAGTTCTTC
TRBJ2-3	NA	TRBV5-8	NA	CASSLAPGTDTQYF	TGTGCCAGCAGCTTGGCTCCGGGTACAGATACGCAGTATTTT
TRBJ2-5	NA	TRBV25-1	NA	CASGFRDTETQYF	TGTGCCAGCGGTTTCAGGGATACCGAGACCCAGTACTTC
TRBJ1-2	TRBD1	TRBV14	NA	CASSPGTGRVRGYTF	TGTGCCAGCAGCCCGGGGACAGGGCGTGTGCGTGGCTACACCTTC
TRBJ1-1	NA	TRBV10-3	once	CAISDVRKGAAEAFF	TGTGCCATCAGTGATGTCCGGAAGGGAGCGGCTGAAGCTTTCTTT
TRBJ1-6	NA	TRBV25-1	NA	CASSESGRGNSPLHF	TGTGCCAGCAGTGAATCGGGCAGGGGTAATTCACCCCTCCACTTT
TRBJ2-7	NA	TRBV5-1	once	CASSFSDRLYEQYF	TGCGCCAGCAGCTTTTCCGACAGACTCTACGAGCAGTACTTC
TRBJ1-1	TRBD1	TRBV6-5	NA	CASRSTGITEAFF	TGTGCCAGCAGATCGACAGGGATCACTGAAGCTTTCTTT
TRBJ2-7	NA	TRBV4-3	once	CASSQHHGTPSYEQYF	TGCGCCAGCAGCCAACATCACGGGACACCCTCCTACGAGCAGTACTTC
TRBJ2-5	TRBD2	TRBV4-1	NA	CASSQELAGVVETQYF	TGCGCCAGCAGCCAAGAACTAGCGGGGGTAGTAGAGACCCAGTACTTC
TRBJ1-5	TRBD1	TRBV15	NA	CATSSEQGPGQPQHF	TGTGCCACCAGCAGCGAACAGGGGCCCGGTCAGCCCCAGCATTTT
TRBJ1-5	TRBD1	TRBV19	NA	CASSIWDSRLTQHF	TGTGCCAGTAGTATCTGGGACAGCCGTTTGACCCAGCATTTT
TRBJ1-1	TRBD1	TRBV2	NA	CASSERTGEAEAFF	TGTGCCAGCAGTGAACGGACAGGGGAGGCTGAAGCTTTCTTT
TRBJ2-3	NA	TRBV5-6	NA	CASSYLSGTEAYTDTQYF	TGTGCCAGCAGCTACCTCTCCGGGACTGAAGCCTACACAGATACGCAGTATTTT
TRBJ2-1	TRBD1	TRBV11-3	NA	CASSWRQGSYNEQFF	TGTGCCAGCAGCTGGCGACAGGGCTCCTACAATGAGCAGTTCTTC
TRBJ1-1	NA	TRBV5-6	NA	CASSRGIGNTEAFF	TGTGCCAGCAGCCGGGGGATAGGGAACACTGAAGCTTTCTTT
TRBJ2-7	NA	TRBV11-1	NA	CASSLNGAGGYEQYF	TGTGCCAGCTCCCTGAATGGGGCAGGCGGCTACGAGCAGTACTTC
TRBJ1-1	NA	TRBV4-2	NA	CASSQDLGNTEAFF	TGTGCCAGCAGCCAAGATCTCGGGAACACTGAAGCTTTCTTT
TRBJ2-3	TRBD2	TRBV4-2	NA	CASSQDSSGGAIDTQYF	TGTGCCAGCAGCCAAGATTCTAGCGGGGGGGCGATAGATACGCAGTATTTT
TRBJ2-6	TRBD1	TRBV2	once	CASSVSRDRGLSGANVLTF	TGTGCCAGCAGTGTATCGAGGGACAGGGGACTCTCTGGGGCCAACGTCCTGACTTTC
TRBJ2-1	TRBD2	TRBV7-3	few	CASSPRTSGAHNEQFF	TGTGCCAGCAGCCCGCGGACTAGCGGGGCCCACAATGAGCAGTTCTTC
TRBJ1-5	NA	TRBV4-3	NA	CASSQHLDVHRGQPQHF	TGCGCCAGCAGCCAACACCTGGACGTTCATCGGGGTCAGCCCCAGCATTTT
TRBJ2-1	NA	TRBV7-8	NA	CASSLGLNSYNEQFF	TGTGCCAGCAGCTTAGGACTCAACTCCTACAATGAGCAGTTCTTC
TRBJ1-1	NA	TRBV19	few	CASTTTGQNIWNTEAFF	TGTGCCAGTACAACTACTGGACAGAATATTTGGAACACTGAAGCTTTCTTT
TRBJ2-5	TRBD1	TRBV5-6	NA	CASSYGTEETQYF	TGTGCCAGCAGCTATGGGACAGAAGAGACCCAGTACTTC
TRBJ1-1	NA	TRBV9	NA	CASSVVRGNTEAFF	TGTGCCAGCAGCGTAGTGCGGGGAAACACTGAAGCTTTCTTT
TRBJ1-1	NA	TRBV29-1	few	CSVHDTEAFF	TGCAGCGTTCATGACACTGAAGCTTTCTTT
TRBJ1-1	TRBD1	TRBV7-6	NA	CASSVGTGGRTEAFF	TGTGCCAGCAGCGTCGGGACAGGGGGCAGGACTGAAGCTTTCTTT
TRBJ1-3	TRBD1	TRBV7-9	NA	CASSQGQGWNTIYF	TGTGCCAGCAGCCAGGGACAGGGGTGGAACACCATATATTTT
TRBJ1-1	NA	TRBV9	few	CASSVAVNTEAFF	TGTGCCAGCAGCGTAGCGGTGAACACTGAAGCTTTCTTT
TRBJ1-1	NA	TRBV9	NA	CASSVGPGFAEAFF	TGTGCCAGCAGCGTAGGGCCAGGGTTCGCTGAAGCTTTCTTT
TRBJ2-1	TRBD2	TRBV5-1	NA	CASSIAGGSYNEQFF	TGCGCCAGCAGCATCGCGGGGGGTTCCTACAATGAGCAGTTCTTC
TRBJ2-3	TRBD1	TRBV14	NA	CASSRIPGQGVSTQYF	TGTGCCAGCAGCCGTATTCCGGGACAGGGGGTGTCCACGCAGTATTTT
TRBJ1-5	NA	TRBV6-1	NA	CASSLREGQPQHF	TGTGCCAGCAGTCTCAGGGAGGGTCAGCCCCAGCATTTT